Shown below are 26 T cell receptor beta chains from a single sample sequenced in a study of blood T cell repertoires in COVID-19. TCRdb keeps only in-frame clones here, not all; method: immunoSEQ multiplex PCR. This table holds 70,000 to 95,000 clones, approximately 80% found once. Material: peripheral blood. The receptors derive from a human donor in a cohort sampled during active COVID-19.

The chain is built from TRBV7-8 and TRBJ2-7, with 8 bases matching TRBD1. The CDR3 covers 15 residues. Germline loops: CDR1 SGHVS, CDR2 FQNEAQ. Trimming cost V 3 bases and J 3 bases; bases outside gene matches: 7. The chain's CDR3 is CASSLSGGTVYEQYF. In DNA, the CDR3 is TGTGCCAGCAGCTTGTCAGGGGGCACGGTCTACGAGCAGTACTTC.

This clone was seen only a few times. V gene TRBV6-2 or TRBV6-3 combines with J gene TRBJ1-5; a weak D match, TRBD1 (5 bases). Trimming took off 1 base at V and 0 bases at J, with 13 bases between the two ends. The germline V gene encodes CDR1 MNHEY and CDR2 SVGEGT. The CDR3 covers 17 residues. The CDR3 is CASSYYGGTDSNQPQHF. CDR3 nucleotides: TGTGCCAGCAGTTACTACGGCGGGACGGATAGCAATCAGCCCCAGCATTTT.

This clone was seen more than once but under ten times. The gene calls are TRBV18 and TRBJ2-7; 10 bases line up with TRBD1. V was clipped by 7 bases and J by 3 bases; unmatched bases: 6. This CDR3 is built from 14 residues. CDR1 is KGHSH and CDR2 is LQKENI in the germline V gene. Written as DNA, the CDR3 is TGTGCCAGCTTACCGACAGGGGGCTTCTACGAGCAGTACTTC. Amino acid sequence: CASLPTGGFYEQYF.

The chain joins TRBV19 to TRBJ1-4, with D unresolved. This CDR3 is built from 13 residues. Trimming cost V 1 base and J 8 bases, with 8 bases left between them. Per germline, CDR1 LNHDA and CDR2 SQIVND (reference sequence). The CDR3 sequence is CASSIVGGEKLFF. CDR3 nucleotide sequence: TGTGCCAGTAGTATAGTTGGAGGGGAAAAACTGTTTTTT.

The chain recombines TRBV3-1 (or the pseudogene TRBV3-2) with TRBJ2-7; 9 positions agree with TRBD1. V was pared by 4 bases and J by 4 bases, with 8 bases of the junction left unmatched. Germline V gene sequence: CDR1 LGHDT, CDR2 YNNKEL (reference sequence). This CDR3 is built from 15 residues. CDR3 loop: CASSLGQGNFYEQYF. The CDR3 coding sequence is TGTGCCAGCAGCCTGGGACAGGGTAATTTTTACGAGCAGTACTTC.

The chain employs TRBV12-3 or TRBV12-4 and TRBJ2-2; tentative D call: TRBD2 (5 bases). Trimming removed 3 bases at V and 4 bases at J, with 6 bases between. The CDR3 length is 13 residues. CDR3 region: CASSFGGTGELFF. CDR3 sequence (DNA): TGTGCCAGCAGTTTCGGAGGCACCGGGGAGCTGTTTTTT.

This clone was recorded many times. The V call is TRBV28, the J call TRBJ1-4; 7 positions match TRBD1. The V gene end was trimmed by 4 bases and the J gene end by 6 bases; junction bases not matched to a gene: 5. The CDR3 consists of 14 residues. Germline loops: CDR1 MDHEN, CDR2 SYDVKM. The CDR3 DNA reads as TGTGCCAGCAGTTGGTCAGGGGGGTATGAAAAACTGTTTTTT. Translation gives CASSWSGGYEKLFF. Drawing the rest from reference TRBV28 and TRBJ1-4, the complete variable domain is DVKVTQSSRYLVKRTGEKVFLECVQDMDHENMFWYRQDPGLGLRLIYFSYDVKMKEKGDIPEGYSVSREKKERFSLILESASTNQTSMYLCASSWSGGYEKLFFGSGTQLSVL.

The chain recombines TRBV30 with TRBJ2-3; 9 positions match TRBD2. The J segment lost 0 bases and the V segment lost 2 bases, leaving 0 bases of the junction unmatched. This CDR3 contains 14 residues. Germline lookup yields CDR1 GTSNPN and CDR2 SVGIG (reference sequence). CDR3 region: CAWSSGRSTDTQYF. CDR3 in DNA: TGTGCCTGGAGTAGCGGGAGGAGCACAGATACGCAGTATTTT.

The CDR3 DNA reads TGTGCCAGCAGCGCGTCTCCGACAGATACGCAGTATTTT. It specifies CASSASPTDTQYF. The chain recombines TRBV9 with TRBJ2-3; no firm D call. Germline V CDR1 and CDR2: SGDLS, YYNGEE. This CDR3 contains 13 residues. Trimming shortened V by 3 bases and J by 3 bases, and 8 bases separated the two germline ends.

The gene calls are TRBV29-1 and TRBJ2-2; D might be TRBD1 (6 bases). The CDR3 runs to 14 residues. Looked up from germline, CDR1 is SQVTM and CDR2 is ANQGSEA. Between the trimmed V and J ends, which lost 4 bases and 1 base, there was a span of 10 bases. The CDR3 spells CSVAPGQNTGELFF. The CDR3 DNA reads as TGCAGCGTTGCACCGGGACAGAACACCGGGGAGCTGTTTTTT.

This sequence joins TRBV9 and TRBJ1-2; D ambiguous. This CDR3 contains 14 residues. Germline V gene data show CDR1 as SGDLS and CDR2 as YYNGEE. The ends were cut back, 0 bases at V and 3 bases at J, with 9 bases in the middle. CDR3: CASSVVSGDYGYTF. Here the CDR3 DNA reads TGTGCCAGCAGCGTAGTATCCGGGGACTATGGCTACACCTTC.

This rearrangement joins TRBV7-2 to TRBJ2-3; 9 bases fit TRBD1. Germline-derived CDR1 and CDR2 are SGHTA and FQGNSA. The V segment lost 2 bases and the J segment 1 base; nucleotides outside the gene matches: 1. There are 15 residues in the CDR3. CDR3 loop: CASSLRDRGTDTQYF. In DNA form, the CDR3 reads TGTGCCAGCAGCTTACGGGACAGGGGCACAGATACGCAGTATTTT.

CDR3 amino acids: CASRLTTGTGDEKLFF. The CDR3 DNA follows: TGTGCAAGTCGCTTGACAACCGGGACAGGGGACGAAAAACTGTTTTTT. This chain joins TRBV12-2 and TRBJ1-4; no check of the table's D call, TRBD1, against the DNA was made. TRBV12-2 is a pseudogene. This CDR3 has 16 residues.

This clone was detected only once. This chain links TRBV18 with TRBJ1-5, with a weak D call TRBD1 (5 bases). V dropped 2 bases and J dropped 6 bases, with 20 bases sitting between them. This CDR3 has 17 residues. Germline V CDR1 and CDR2: KGHSH, LQKENI. The CDR3, as DNA: TGTGCCAGCTCACCAAGGTTATCCAGGGAGGGCTTTCAGCCCCAGCATTTT. Its translation is CASSPRLSREGFQPQHF.

The CDR3 DNA reads TGCGCCAGCAGCTTGGTTCTAGGGAGGAATGAGCAGTTCTTC. This sequence encodes CASSLVLGRNEQFF. V usage is TRBV5-1 and J usage is TRBJ2-1, with TRBD2 as a possible D gene (6 bases). The CDR3 length is 14 residues. Germline V gene data show CDR1 as SGHRS and CDR2 as YFSETQ. The V end lost 0 bases, the J end lost 7 bases, and 11 bases lay between the germline ends.

The chain is built from TRBV18 and TRBJ2-1; TRBD2 matches at 9 bases. CDR3 length equals 16 residues. From germline, CDR1 is KGHSH and CDR2 LQKENI. V was pared by 1 base and J by 7 bases, with 8 bases of the junction left unmatched. CDR3 nucleotide sequence: TGTGCCAGCTCACCACAGGGCGGGGGGGCCTTTAATGAGCAGTTCTTC. Protein sequence: CASSPQGGGAFNEQFF.

This clone has only a few counts. V gene TRBV5-1 combines with J gene TRBJ2-5, with D uncertain. This CDR3 is built from 13 residues. The V gene lost 0 bases and the J gene lost 4 bases, with 7 bases spanning the gap. Germline assignment: CDR1 SGHRS and CDR2 YFSETQ. In DNA, the CDR3 is TGCGCCAGCAGCTTGGACAGAAGAGAGACCCAGTACTTC. Its protein product is CASSLDRRETQYF.

The V call is TRBV5-4, the J call TRBJ2-5; 10 bases are shared with TRBD1. Germline V gene sequence: CDR1 SGHNT, CDR2 YYREEE (reference sequence). V shed 4 bases and J 4 bases; nucleotides not matched to a gene: 7. This CDR3 contains 15 residues. The CDR3 DNA is TGTGCCAGCAGCACGGGACAGGGGAGTCGAGAGACCCAGTACTTC. Translation gives CASSTGQGSRETQYF.

The chain combines TRBV5-4 with TRBJ1-2, with 7 bases matching TRBD1. V was clipped by 3 bases and J by 7 bases; unmatched bases: 6. The CDR3 is 13 amino acids. CDR1 and CDR2 from the germline V gene are SGHNT and YYREEE (reference sequence). The CDR3 sequence: CASSSTGVGGYTF. For the CDR3, the DNA is TGTGCCAGCAGCTCCACAGGGGTGGGTGGCTACACCTTC. The whole variable domain, remainder taken from reference TRBV5-4 and TRBJ1-2, is ETGVTQSPTHLIKTRGQQVTLRCSSQSGHNTVSWYQQALGQGPQFIFQYYREEENGRGNFPPRFSGLQFPNYSSELNVNALELDDSALYLCASSSTGVGGYTFGSGTRLTVV.

V is TRBV18 and J is TRBJ1-5; D not resolved. Germline loops: CDR1 KGHSH, CDR2 LQKENI. CDR3 length: 13 amino acids. With 2 bases removed from V and 2 bases from J, the gap between germline ends came to 4 bases. CDR3 nucleotides: TGTGCCAGCTCACCAGCAGGCAATCAGCCCCAGCATTTT. Translated, it gives CASSPAGNQPQHF. Full variable domain (rest looked up from reference TRBV18 and TRBJ1-5): NAGVMQNPRHLVRRRGQEARLRCSPMKGHSHVYWYRQLPEEGLKFMVYLQKENIIDESGMPKERFSAEFPKEGPSILRIQQVVRGDSAAYFCASSPAGNQPQHFGDGTRLSIL.

Only a few counts were recorded for this clone. This sequence joins TRBV7-9 and TRBJ1-1; D call uncertain. The germline V gene has CDR1 SEHNR and CDR2 FQNEAQ (reference sequence). There are 13 residues in the CDR3. V lost 2 bases, J lost 6 bases, and 10 bases lay in between. Written as DNA, the CDR3 is TGTGCCAGCAGCTTAATTGGTGGGCCTGAAGCTTTCTTT. It yields the protein CASSLIGGPEAFF.

This chain joins TRBV10-3 and TRBJ2-7; D is perhaps TRBD2 (5 bases). The germline gives CDR1 ENHRY, CDR2 SYGVKD. Between the trimmed V and J ends, which lost 0 bases and 1 base, there was a span of 13 bases. This CDR3 spans 16 amino acids. CDR3 in amino acids: CAISESSGGLSYEQYF. CDR3 nucleotides: TGTGCCATCAGTGAGTCGAGCGGCGGTCTTTCCTACGAGCAGTACTTC.

This chain joins TRBV7-9 and TRBJ2-1, with 10 bases matching TRBD2. Germline-derived CDR1 and CDR2 are SEHNR and FQNEAQ (reference sequence). CDR3 size: 15 residues. The V segment lost 4 bases and the J segment 8 bases; nucleotides outside the gene matches: 8. CDR3 coding DNA: TGTGCCAGCAGCTCTCAGGGGACTAGCGTCCATGAGCAGTTCTTC. Protein sequence: CASSSQGTSVHEQFF. Using reference TRBV7-9 and TRBJ2-1 for the parts outside the CDR3, the full variable domain is DTGVSQNPRHKITKRGQNVTFRCDPISEHNRLYWYRQTLGQGPEFLTYFQNEAQLEKSRLLSDRFSAERPKGSFSTLEIQRTEQGDSAMYLCASSSQGTSVHEQFFGPGTRLTVL.

As regards this clone: The same CDR3 arises from other DNA sequences in this sample as well. The chain carries TRBV7-2 and TRBJ2-7; 8 bases are shared with TRBD2. From germline, CDR1 is SGHTA and CDR2 FQGNSA. V lost 5 bases to trimming and J lost 0 bases; unmatched junction nucleotides: 6. CDR3 size: 15 residues. CDR3 amino acids: CASSPSGPSSYEQYF. CDR3 coding DNA: TGTGCCAGCAGCCCTAGCGGGCCCAGCTCCTACGAGCAGTACTTC. Filled out from reference TRBV7-2 and TRBJ2-7, the complete variable domain reads GAGVSQSPSNKVTEKGKDVELRCDPISGHTALYWYRQSLGQGLEFLIYFQGNSAPDKSGLPSDRFSAERTGGSVSTLTIQRTQQEDSAVYLCASSPSGPSSYEQYFGPGTRLTVT.

The sample holds one count of this clone. This sequence joins TRBV7-2 and TRBJ1-1, with a tentative D call TRBD1 (5 bases). The CDR3 extends over 16 amino acids. CDR1 and CDR2 (germline): SGHTA, FQGNSA. V gave up 5 bases and J gave up 3 bases, with 19 bases separating them. The CDR3 sequence is CASSPWGDGGDTEAFF. The CDR3 nucleotides are TGTGCCAGCAGCCCCTGGGGGGACGGTGGGGACACTGAAGCTTTCTTT.

The V and J genes are TRBV2 and TRBJ1-5; no clear D gene. The CDR3 has 13 residues. Germline CDR1 reads SNHLY; CDR2 reads FYNNEI. Trimming removed 6 bases from V and 7 bases from J, with 13 bases in between. The CDR3 loop is CASSESAYQPQHF. The CDR3 DNA reads TGTGCCAGCAGCGAGAGCGCTTACCAGCCCCAGCATTTT.